The rows below give T cell receptor beta chains drawn from one sample of a study of kidney transplant recipient with SARS-CoV-2 infection. TCRdb independently ran MiXCR on the reads; one entry per CDR3 protein. The sample includes 200,000 to 300,000 distinct CDR3 sequences, around 28% of them seen just once. The sample in question was a blood sample, obtained at baseline and around day 110 from a kidney transplant recipient. Receptors were obtained from a male patient between 25 and 40 years old who had COVID-19 and was a kidney transplant recipient. Some T cells may originate from the graft donor. The CDR3 runs from the conserved cysteine through the conserved F or W. A D gene is named only where the DNA matches it firmly. A row's size may be missing; if present it is once, few, many or a size class.

TRBJ1-5 | many | TRBD1 | TRBV24-1 | CATSDTGGADQPQHF | TGTGCCACCAGTGATACAGGGGGCGCAGATCAGCCCCAGCATTTT
TRBJ2-7 | many | NA | TRBV9 | CASSRAGDSSYEQYF | TGTGCCAGCAGTCGGGCCGGTGATAGCTCCTACGAGCAGTACTTC
TRBJ2-7 | many | NA | TRBV6-6 | CASSYSTARELYEQYF | TGTGCCAGCAGTTACTCCACCGCTAGGGAACTTTACGAGCAGTACTTC
TRBJ2-5 | many | NA | TRBV11-3 | CASRQAPGGHQETQYF | TGTGCCAGCAGGCAGGCCCCCGGGGGGCACCAAGAGACCCAGTACTTC
TRBJ1-5 | many | NA | TRBV19 | CASSMAGEGFNQPQHF | TGTGCCAGTAGTATGGCAGGGGAAGGATTCAATCAGCCCCAGCATTTT
TRBJ2-3 | few | TRBD2 | TRBV5-1 | CASSLPRERTDTQYF | TGCGCCAGCAGCTTACCGCGGGAGCGCACAGATACGCAGTATTTT
TRBJ1-2 | NA | NA | TRBV9 | CASPSWYSRKTYGYTF | TGTGCCAGCCCTTCTTGGTACTCAAGAAAGACCTATGGCTACACCTTC
TRBJ2-7 | many | TRBD1 | TRBV6-6 | CASIPGQGNEQYF | TGTGCCAGTATTCCGGGACAGGGGAACGAGCAGTACTTC
TRBJ2-2 | NA | TRBD1 | TRBV7-9 | CASSLAGQGRDNGELFF | TGTGCCAGCAGCTTAGCCGGACAGGGGCGAGACAACGGGGAGCTGTTTTTT
TRBJ2-7 | many | NA | TRBV28 | CASRGQEFFGRSTYEQYF | NA
TRBJ2-5 | NA | TRBD2 | TRBV11-2 | CASSQTSGGAPETQYF | TGTGCCAGCAGCCAGACTAGCGGGGGGGCCCCAGAGACCCAGTACTTC
TRBJ2-5 | NA | NA | TRBV7-3 | CASSLSGRPQETQYF | TGTGCCAGCAGCTTAAGTGGACGTCCCCAAGAGACCCAGTACTTC
TRBJ2-4 | NA | NA | TRBV20-1 | CSASLAGAKNIQYF | TGCAGTGCTAGTTTGGCAGGAGCCAAAAACATTCAGTACTTC
TRBJ2-4 | NA | TRBD2 | TRBV7-3 | CASSLGSAPGLAENIQYF | TGTGCCAGCAGCCTAGGCTCGGCGCCGGGACTAGCTGAAAACATTCAGTACTTC
TRBJ2-1 | NA | TRBD1 | TRBV5-1 | CASSLVGQGHNEQFF | TGCGCCAGCAGCTTGGTGGGACAGGGTCACAATGAGCAGTTCTTC
TRBJ1-6 | many | NA | TRBV1 | CTSSQYNRGFGNSPLHF | TGCACCAGCAGCCAGTACAACAGGGGGTTTGGTAATTCACCCCTCCACTTT
TRBJ1-2 | few | NA | TRBV5-4 | CASGLAVPGKTYGYTF | TGTGCCAGCGGACTGGCCGTACCAGGAAAGACCTATGGCTACACCTTC
TRBJ1-5 | many | NA | TRBV7-2 | CASSLGDRPYSNQPQHF | TGTGCCAGCAGCTTAGGAGACAGACCCTATAGCAATCAGCCCCAGCATTTT
TRBJ2-7 | many | TRBD1 | TRBV28 | CASSLGTGLREQYF | TGTGCCAGCAGCTTGGGGACAGGCCTGAGGGAGCAGTACTTC
TRBJ2-7 | many | TRBD2 | TRBV20-1 | CSARGSSGSWERVREQYF | TGCAGTGCTAGGGGCTCTAGCGGGAGCTGGGAAAGGGTACGCGAGCAGTACTTC
TRBJ1-1 | NA | TRBD1 | TRBV27 | CASRTGREGTEAFF | TGTGCCAGCAGGACAGGGCGCGAGGGCACTGAAGCTTTCTTT
TRBJ2-5 | many | TRBD1 | TRBV11-1 | CASSLRDSLKETQYF | TGTGCCAGCAGCTTACGGGACAGCCTTAAAGAGACCCAGTACTTC
TRBJ2-4 | NA | NA | TRBV28 | CASSLGPLLAKNIQYF | TGTGCCAGCAGTTTAGGGCCCCTTTTAGCCAAAAACATTCAGTACTTC
TRBJ1-6 | many | NA | TRBV14 | CASSQVLGGGSSYNSPLHF | TGTGCCAGCAGCCAAGTTCTTGGTGGGGGGAGCTCCTATAATTCACCCCTCCACTTT
TRBJ1-1 | many | NA | TRBV20-1 | CSATGVSTEAFF | TGCAGTGCTACCGGGGTTAGCACTGAAGCTTTCTTT
TRBJ1-4 | many | NA | TRBV2 | CASSREAEKLFF | TGTGCCAGCAGTAGGGAAGCAGAAAAACTGTTTTTT
TRBJ1-2 | NA | NA | TRBV11-2 | CASGKALTSRKTYGYTF | TGTGCCAGCGGCAAGGCTCTAACAAGCAGAAAGACCTATGGCTACACCTTC
TRBJ1-5 | many | NA | TRBV19 | CASSIVSKDFGNQPQHF | TGTGCCAGTAGTATAGTGTCTAAGGACTTCGGCAATCAGCCCCAGCATTTT
TRBJ2-7 | many | NA | TRBV20-1 | CSALELQGTYEQYF | TGCAGTGCTCTCGAACTACAGGGAACATACGAGCAGTACTTC
TRBJ2-6 | many | NA | TRBV8-2 | CGIIPRITQSRANVLTF | TGTGGCATTATACCGAGGATAACACAAAGTCGGGCCAACGTCCTGACTTTC
TRBJ2-7 | many | NA | TRBV16 | CASSQIAGPHEQYF | TGTGCCAGCAGCCAAATCGCCGGTCCCCACGAGCAGTACTTC
TRBJ2-3 | NA | TRBD2 | TRBV24-1 | CATSDFGGRTDTQYF | TGTGCCACCAGTGATTTCGGCGGGAGGACAGATACGCAGTATTTT
TRBJ2-2 | many | NA | TRBV27 | CASQTGEAGELFF | TGTGCCAGCCAAACAGGGGAGGCCGGGGAGCTGTTTTTT
TRBJ1-2 | many | NA | TRBV20-1 | CSAWDGGKGYGYTF | TGCAGTGCTTGGGACGGGGGGAAGGGCTATGGCTACACCTTC
TRBJ2-1 | NA | NA | TRBV2 | CASSTGLQNEQFF | TGTGCCAGCAGTACGGGACTCCAAAATGAGCAGTTCTTC
TRBJ2-6 | NA | NA | TRBV8-2 | CGNAPRITQSRANVLTF | TGTGGCAACGCGCCAAGGATAACACAAAGTCGGGCCAACGTCCTGACTTTC
TRBJ1-1 | many | NA | TRBV12-3/TRBV12-4 | CASSLNIGAFF | TGTGCCAGCAGTTTGAACATTGGAGCTTTCTTT
TRBJ2-5 | few | TRBD2 | TRBV27 | CASSLLAGGPPETQYF | TGTGCCAGCAGTTTATTAGCGGGAGGCCCCCCAGAGACCCAGTACTTC
TRBJ2-5 | NA | NA | TRBV5-1 | CASSNTQETQYF | TGCGCCAGCAGCAACACCCAAGAGACCCAGTACTTC
TRBJ1-1 | many | NA | TRBV19 | CASSNRGAQDTEAFF | TGTGCCAGTAGTAACAGAGGGGCGCAGGACACTGAAGCTTTCTTT
TRBJ1-2 | many | NA | TRBV7-9 | CASSLGQGLYGYTF | TGTGCCAGCAGCTTGGGACAAGGCCTCTATGGCTACACCTTC
TRBJ1-2 | few | NA | TRBV8-2 | CGSQWHDSRKTYGYTF | TGTGGCAGTCAGTGGCATGATAGCCGAAAGACCTATGGCTACACCTTC
TRBJ1-2 | few | NA | TRBV20-1 | CSAQRQLFRKTYGYTF | TGCAGTGCTCAGCGACAGCTGTTTCGAAAGACCTATGGCTACACCTTC
TRBJ2-5 | many | NA | TRBV12-3/TRBV12-4 | CASSLLGFETQYF | TGTGCCAGCAGTTTATTAGGTTTTGAGACCCAGTACTTC
TRBJ1-1 | many | NA | TRBV3-1 | CASSRYYPISIRTEAFF | TGTGCCAGCAGCCGCTATTATCCCATTTCAATTCGCACTGAAGCTTTCTTT
TRBJ2-7 | few | NA | TRBV2 | CASSVGDFSYEQYF | TGTGCCAGCAGTGTAGGGGACTTCTCCTACGAGCAGTACTTC